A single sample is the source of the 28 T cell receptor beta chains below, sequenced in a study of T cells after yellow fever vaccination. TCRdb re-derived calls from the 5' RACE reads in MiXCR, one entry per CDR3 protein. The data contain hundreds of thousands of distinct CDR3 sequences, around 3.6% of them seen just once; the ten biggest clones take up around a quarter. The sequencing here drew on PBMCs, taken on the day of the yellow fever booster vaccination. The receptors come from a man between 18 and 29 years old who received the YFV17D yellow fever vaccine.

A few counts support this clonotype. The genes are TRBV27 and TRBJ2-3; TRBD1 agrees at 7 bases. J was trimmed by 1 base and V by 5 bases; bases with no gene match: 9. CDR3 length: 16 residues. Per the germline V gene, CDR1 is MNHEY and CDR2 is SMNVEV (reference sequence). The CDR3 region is CASSHSQGMGTDTQYF. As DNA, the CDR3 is TGTGCCAGCAGTCACTCACAGGGGATGGGCACAGATACGCAGTATTTT.

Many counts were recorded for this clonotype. The CDR3 region is CASSSTRAYEQYF. The CDR3 DNA is TGCGCCAGCAGCTCGACGAGGGCGTACGAGCAGTACTTC. The V and J genes are TRBV5-1 and TRBJ2-7; perhaps TRBD2 as D (5 bases). V shed 3 bases and J shed 4 bases, with 11 bases lying between them. The germline CDR1 and CDR2 sequences are SGHRS and YFSETQ. This CDR3 is 13 amino acids long.

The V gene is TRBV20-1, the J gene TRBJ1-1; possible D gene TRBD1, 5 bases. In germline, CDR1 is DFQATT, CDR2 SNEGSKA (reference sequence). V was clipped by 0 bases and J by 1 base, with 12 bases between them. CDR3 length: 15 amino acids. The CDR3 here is CSAREYRISNTEAFF. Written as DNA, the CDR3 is TGCAGTGCTAGAGAGTACAGGATTTCGAACACTGAAGCTTTCTTT.

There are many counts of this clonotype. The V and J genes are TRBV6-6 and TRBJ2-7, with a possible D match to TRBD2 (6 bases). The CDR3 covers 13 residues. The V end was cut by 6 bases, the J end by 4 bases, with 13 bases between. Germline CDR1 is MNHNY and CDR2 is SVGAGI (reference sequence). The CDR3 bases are TGTGCCAGCAGACCGGAGGGGAGATACGAGCAGTACGTC. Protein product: CASRPEGRYEQYV.

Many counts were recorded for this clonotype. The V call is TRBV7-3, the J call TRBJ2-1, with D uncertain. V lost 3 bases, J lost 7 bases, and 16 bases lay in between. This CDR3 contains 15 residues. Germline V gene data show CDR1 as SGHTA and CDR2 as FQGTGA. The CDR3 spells CASSLILSEVNEQFF. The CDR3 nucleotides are TGTGCCAGCAGCTTGATTTTATCCGAGGTGAATGAGCAGTTCTTC. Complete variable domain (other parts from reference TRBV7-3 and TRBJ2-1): GAGVSQTPSNKVTEKGKYVELRCDPISGHTALYWYRQSLGQGPEFLIYFQGTGAADDSGLPNDRFFAVRPEGSVSTLKIQRTERGDSAVYLCASSLILSEVNEQFFGPGTRLTVL.

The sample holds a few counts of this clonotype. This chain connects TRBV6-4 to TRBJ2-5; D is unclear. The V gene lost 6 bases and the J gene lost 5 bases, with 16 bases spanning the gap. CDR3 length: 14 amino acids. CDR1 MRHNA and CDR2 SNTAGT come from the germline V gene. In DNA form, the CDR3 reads TGTGCCAGCAGCCCGGCGGAACCTCTGGAGACCCAGTACTTC. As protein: CASSPAEPLETQYF.

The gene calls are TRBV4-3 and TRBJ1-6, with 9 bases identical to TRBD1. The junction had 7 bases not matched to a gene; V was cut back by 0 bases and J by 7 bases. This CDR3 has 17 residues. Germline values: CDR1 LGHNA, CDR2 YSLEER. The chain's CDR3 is CASSQESRTGENSPLHF. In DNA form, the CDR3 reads TGCGCCAGCAGCCAAGAGTCCCGGACAGGGGAGAATTCACCCCTCCACTTT.

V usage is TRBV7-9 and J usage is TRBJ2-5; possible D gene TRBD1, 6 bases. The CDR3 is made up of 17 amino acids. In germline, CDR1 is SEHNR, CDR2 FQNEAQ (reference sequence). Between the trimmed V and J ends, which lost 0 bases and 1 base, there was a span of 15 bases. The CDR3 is CASSLARPGALQETQYF. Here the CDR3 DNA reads TGTGCCAGCAGCTTAGCCAGGCCAGGGGCCCTCCAAGAGACCCAGTACTTC.

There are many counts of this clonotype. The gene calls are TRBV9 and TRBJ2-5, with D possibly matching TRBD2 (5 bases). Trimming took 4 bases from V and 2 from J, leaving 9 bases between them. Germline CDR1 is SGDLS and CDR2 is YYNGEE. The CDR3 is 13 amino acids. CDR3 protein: CASSFDYQETQYF. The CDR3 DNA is TGTGCCAGCAGCTTCGACTATCAAGAGACCCAGTACTTC.

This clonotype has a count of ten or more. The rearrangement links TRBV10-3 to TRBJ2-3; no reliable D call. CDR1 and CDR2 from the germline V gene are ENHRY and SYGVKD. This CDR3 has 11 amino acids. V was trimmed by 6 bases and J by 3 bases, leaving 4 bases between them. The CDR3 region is CAIRTTDTQYF. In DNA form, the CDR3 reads TGTGCCATCAGGACGACAGATACGCAGTATTTT.

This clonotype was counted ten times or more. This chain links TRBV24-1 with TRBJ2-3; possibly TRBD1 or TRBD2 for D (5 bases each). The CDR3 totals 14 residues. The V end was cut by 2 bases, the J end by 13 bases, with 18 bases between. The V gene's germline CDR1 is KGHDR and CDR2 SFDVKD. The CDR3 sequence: CATSDSPPGRQKYF. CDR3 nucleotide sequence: TGTGCCACCAGTGATTCACCCCCGGGACGTCAGAAGTATTTT.

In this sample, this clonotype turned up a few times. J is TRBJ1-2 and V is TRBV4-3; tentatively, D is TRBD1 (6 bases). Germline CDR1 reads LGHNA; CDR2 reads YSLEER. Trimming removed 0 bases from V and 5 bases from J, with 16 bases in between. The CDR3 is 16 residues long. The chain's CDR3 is CASSQDLWGPIYGYTF. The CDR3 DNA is TGCGCCAGCAGCCAAGATTTATGGGGGCCTATTTATGGCTACACCTTC.

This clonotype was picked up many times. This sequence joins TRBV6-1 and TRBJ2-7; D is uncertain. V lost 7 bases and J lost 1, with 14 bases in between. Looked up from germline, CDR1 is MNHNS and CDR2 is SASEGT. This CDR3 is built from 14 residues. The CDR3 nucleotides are TGTGCCAGCAATAGGGCAGGAGCTTCCTACGAGCAGTACTTC. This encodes CASNRAGASYEQYF.

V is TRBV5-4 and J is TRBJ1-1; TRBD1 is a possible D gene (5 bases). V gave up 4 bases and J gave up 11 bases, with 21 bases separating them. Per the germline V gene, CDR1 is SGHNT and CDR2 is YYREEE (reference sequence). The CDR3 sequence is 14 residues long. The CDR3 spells CASSPNGGSYSAFF. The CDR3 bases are TGTGCCAGCAGCCCCAATGGGGGAAGCTATTCGGCTTTCTTT. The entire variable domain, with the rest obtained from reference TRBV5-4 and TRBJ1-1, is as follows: ETGVTQSPTHLIKTRGQQVTLRCSSQSGHNTVSWYQQALGQGPQFIFQYYREEENGRGNFPPRFSGLQFPNYSSELNVNALELDDSALYLCASSPNGGSYSAFFGQGTRLTVV.

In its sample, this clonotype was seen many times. DNA for the CDR3: TGTGCCAGCAGTACGCTAGCGGGGGGGCTTGGCAAAAACATTCAGTACTTC. This encodes CASSTLAGGLGKNIQYF. J is TRBJ2-4 and V is TRBV12-3 or TRBV12-4; 12 nucleotides agree with TRBD2. The CDR3 covers 17 residues. Losses at the gene ends were 5 bases for V and 3 bases for J; bases not matched to a gene: 8.

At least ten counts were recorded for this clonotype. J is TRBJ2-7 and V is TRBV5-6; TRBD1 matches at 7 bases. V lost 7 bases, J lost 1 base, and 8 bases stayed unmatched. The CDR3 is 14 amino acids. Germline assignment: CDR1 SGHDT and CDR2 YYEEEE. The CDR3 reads CASRLGQLSYEQYF. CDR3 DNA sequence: TGTGCCAGCCGTTTGGGACAGCTATCCTACGAGCAGTACTTC. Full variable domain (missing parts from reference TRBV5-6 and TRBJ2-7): DAGVTQSPTHLIKTRGQQVTLRCSPKSGHDTVSWYQQALGQGPQFIFQYYEEEERQRGNFPDRFSGHQFPNYSSELNVNALLLGDSALYLCASRLGQLSYEQYFGPGTRLTVT.

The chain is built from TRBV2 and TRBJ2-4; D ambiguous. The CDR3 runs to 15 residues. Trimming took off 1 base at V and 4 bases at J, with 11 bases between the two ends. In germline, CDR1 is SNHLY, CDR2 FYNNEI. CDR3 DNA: TGTGCCAGCAGTGAAGACCCGGGTCCAAAAAACATTCAGTACTTC. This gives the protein CASSEDPGPKNIQYF.

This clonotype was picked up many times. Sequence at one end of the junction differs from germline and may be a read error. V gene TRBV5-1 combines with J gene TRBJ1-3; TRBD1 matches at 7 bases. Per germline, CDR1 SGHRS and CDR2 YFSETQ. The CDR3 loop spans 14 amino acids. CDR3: CASSLQGSGNTIYF. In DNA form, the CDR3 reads TGTGCCAGCAGCTTACAGGGGTCAGGAAACACCATATATTTT.

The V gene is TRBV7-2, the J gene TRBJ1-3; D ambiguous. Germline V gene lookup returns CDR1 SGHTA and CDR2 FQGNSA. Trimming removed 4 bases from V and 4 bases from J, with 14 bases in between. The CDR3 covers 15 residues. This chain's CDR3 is CASSSDRAGGNTIYF. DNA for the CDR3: TGTGCCAGCAGCTCTGATCGGGCGGGAGGAAACACCATATATTTT.

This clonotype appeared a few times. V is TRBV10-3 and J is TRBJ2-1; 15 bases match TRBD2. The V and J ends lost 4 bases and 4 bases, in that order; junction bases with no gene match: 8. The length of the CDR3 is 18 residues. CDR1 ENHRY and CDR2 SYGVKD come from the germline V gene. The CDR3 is CAISGPGLAGGRYNEQFF. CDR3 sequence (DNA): TGTGCCATCAGTGGGCCGGGACTAGCGGGGGGCCGTTACAATGAGCAGTTCTTC.

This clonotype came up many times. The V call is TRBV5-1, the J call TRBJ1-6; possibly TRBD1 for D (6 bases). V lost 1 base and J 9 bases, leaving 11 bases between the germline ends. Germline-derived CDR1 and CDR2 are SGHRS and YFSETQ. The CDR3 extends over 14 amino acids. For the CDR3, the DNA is TGCGCCAGCAGCTTGAACAGGGAGAGTTCACCCCTCCACTTT. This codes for CASSLNRESSPLHF.

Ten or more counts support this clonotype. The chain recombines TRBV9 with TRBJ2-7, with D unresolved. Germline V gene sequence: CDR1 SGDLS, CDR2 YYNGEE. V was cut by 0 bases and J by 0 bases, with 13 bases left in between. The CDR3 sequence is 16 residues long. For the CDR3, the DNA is TGTGCCAGCAGCGTAGGGAGCGCGGCAGCCTCCTACGAGCAGTACTTC. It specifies CASSVGSAAASYEQYF.

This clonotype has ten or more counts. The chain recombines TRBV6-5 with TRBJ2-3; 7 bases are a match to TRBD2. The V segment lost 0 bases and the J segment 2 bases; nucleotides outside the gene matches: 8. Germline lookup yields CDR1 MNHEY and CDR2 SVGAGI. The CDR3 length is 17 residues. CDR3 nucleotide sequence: TGTGCCAGCAGTTACTCGATCGCTAGCGGTTACACAGATACGCAGTATTTT. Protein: CASSYSIASGYTDTQYF.

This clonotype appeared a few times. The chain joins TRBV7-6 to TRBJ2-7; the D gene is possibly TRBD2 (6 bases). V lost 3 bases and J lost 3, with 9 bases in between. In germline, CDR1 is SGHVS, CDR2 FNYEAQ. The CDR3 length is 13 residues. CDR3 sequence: CASSFGRDYEQYF. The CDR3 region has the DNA TGTGCCAGCAGCTTTGGGCGGGACTACGAGCAGTACTTC.

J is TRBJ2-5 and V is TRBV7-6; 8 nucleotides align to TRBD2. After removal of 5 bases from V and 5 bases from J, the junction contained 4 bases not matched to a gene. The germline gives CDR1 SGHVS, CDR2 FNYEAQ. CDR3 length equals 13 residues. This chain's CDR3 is CASSRTSRETQYF. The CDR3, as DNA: TGTGCCAGCAGCAGGACTAGCCGCGAGACCCAGTACTTC.

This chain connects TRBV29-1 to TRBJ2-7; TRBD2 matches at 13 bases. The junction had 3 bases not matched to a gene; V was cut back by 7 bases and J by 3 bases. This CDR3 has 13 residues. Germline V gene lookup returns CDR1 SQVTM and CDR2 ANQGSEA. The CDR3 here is CSGRLAGGYEQYF. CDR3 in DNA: TGCAGCGGGAGACTAGCGGGAGGCTACGAGCAGTACTTC.

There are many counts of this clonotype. CDR3 residues: CATSRVQGTEAFF. The CDR3, as DNA: TGTGCCACCAGCAGAGTCCAGGGAACTGAAGCTTTCTTT. The rearrangement joins TRBV15 to TRBJ1-1; possible D gene TRBD1, 5 bases. From germline, CDR1 is LNHNV and CDR2 YYDKDF (reference sequence). V lost 1 base to trimming and J lost 5 bases, with 8 bases between them. CDR3 length: 13 amino acids.

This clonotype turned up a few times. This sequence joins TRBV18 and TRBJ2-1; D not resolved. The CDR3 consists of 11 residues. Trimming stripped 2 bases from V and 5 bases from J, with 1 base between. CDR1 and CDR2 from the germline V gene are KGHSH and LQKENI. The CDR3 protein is CASSPNNEQFF. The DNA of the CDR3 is TGTGCCAGCTCACCAAACAATGAGCAGTTCTTC. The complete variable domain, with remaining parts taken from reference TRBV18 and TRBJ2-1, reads NAGVMQNPRHLVRRRGQEARLRCSPMKGHSHVYWYRQLPEEGLKFMVYLQKENIIDESGMPKERFSAEFPKEGPSILRIQQVVRGDSAAYFCASSPNNEQFFGPGTRLTVL.